One sample yielded the 22 T cell receptor beta chains listed below, sequenced in a study of CD8+ T cells in alopecia areata. The sequencing template was cDNA reverse transcribed from extracted RNA. Measured with immunoSEQ multiplex PCR; TCRdb has only the in-frame clones, and not every one. The sample includes about 160,000 clones, around three fifths seen only once; the top ten take about 0.94%. Treatment defined: oral pan-JAK inhibitor, 5-10 mg twice daily. The source material was CD4+ T cells sorted from blood, sampled at week 4, from a patient treated with tofacitinib. The receptor set was obtained from a human donor with alopecia areata.

V and J are TRBV4-1 and TRBJ1-2, with a tentative D call TRBD1 (5 bases). In germline, CDR1 is MGHRA, CDR2 YSYEKL. This CDR3 has 13 residues. With 11 bases removed from V and 4 bases from J, the gap between germline ends came to 17 bases. The CDR3 bases are TGCGCCTCAGGTAGTCCAGGGACCTATGGCTACACCTTC. It is translated as CASGSPGTYGYTF.

The chain uses TRBV7-2 and TRBJ2-5; 7 bases line up with TRBD1. The CDR3 loop spans 15 amino acids. Looked up from germline, CDR1 is SGHTA and CDR2 is FQGNSA. V dropped 5 bases and J dropped 2; count of bases not matched to a gene: 8. The CDR3 DNA sequence: TGTGCCAGCAGCCTAGGGACAGCCCGACAAGAGACCCAGTACTTC. Translated, it gives CASSLGTARQETQYF.

This clone has just a few counts. The gene calls are TRBV30 and TRBJ2-1; TRBD2 matches 9 bases. From germline, CDR1 is GTSNPN and CDR2 SVGIG (reference sequence). The CDR3 consists of 15 residues. The J segment lost 6 bases and the V segment lost 3 bases, leaving 9 bases of the junction unmatched. The CDR3 reads CAWSGRGGFVNEQFF. The CDR3 coding sequence is TGTGCCTGGAGCGGGCGGGGGGGATTCGTCAATGAGCAGTTCTTC.

In its sample, this clone was seen once. The chain combines TRBV29-1 with TRBJ1-2, with D possibly matching TRBD1 (5 bases). V dropped 3 bases and J dropped 4 bases, with 9 bases sitting between them. The germline V gene has CDR1 SQVTM and CDR2 ANQGSEA. The CDR3 is made up of 12 amino acids. CDR3 nucleotides: TGCAGCGTTGACACAGGTCCCTATGGCTACACCTTC. Its translation: CSVDTGPYGYTF.

The chain couples TRBV7-9 to TRBJ1-1; 7 bases match TRBD1. The CDR3 spans 13 residues. CDR1 and CDR2 from the germline V gene are SEHNR and FQNEAQ (reference sequence). After removal of 4 bases from V and 6 bases from J, the junction contained 5 bases not matched to a gene. The CDR3 reads CASSSQTGSEAFF. The CDR3 DNA reads as TGTGCCAGCAGCTCCCAGACAGGGTCTGAAGCTTTCTTT.

The chain couples TRBV25-1 to TRBJ2-4, with 10 nucleotides matching TRBD1. The CDR3 spans 16 residues. Germline assignment: CDR1 MGHDK and CDR2 SYGVNS. V lost 3 bases, J lost 0 bases, and 2 bases stayed unmatched. The CDR3 sequence: CASSDWDRGAKNIQYF. CDR3 nucleotides: TGTGCCAGCAGTGATTGGGACAGGGGAGCCAAAAACATTCAGTACTTC.

Only a few counts were recorded for this clone. The chain joins TRBV4-1 to TRBJ2-5; TRBD2 agrees at 8 bases. This CDR3 has 17 residues. The junction had 13 bases not matched to a gene; V was cut back by 4 bases and J by 3 bases. CDR1 MGHRA and CDR2 YSYEKL come from the germline V gene. The CDR3 DNA is TGCGCCAGCAGCCCGCCTGGCCGCGGGGGGTCAGAAGAGACCCAGTACTTC. It is translated as CASSPPGRGGSEETQYF.

This sequence joins TRBV6-1 and TRBJ2-7, with D tentatively TRBD1 (5 bases). The CDR3 contains 12 residues. The germline CDR1 and CDR2 sequences are MNHNS and SASEGT. V lost 6 bases and J lost 6, with 12 bases in between. CDR3 bases: TGTGCCAGCAGCACCCAGGGTTCCGAGCAGTACTTC. Translated: CASSTQGSEQYF.

This chain joins TRBV6-1 and TRBJ1-3; D is unclear. V was shortened by 10 bases and J by 0 bases, with 16 bases between the two germline ends. Per germline, CDR1 MNHNS and CDR2 SASEGT. CDR3 length: 15 amino acids. The chain's CDR3 is CATKEAAASGNTIYF. The DNA of the CDR3 is TGTGCCACCAAGGAGGCCGCCGCCTCTGGAAACACCATATATTTT.

The chain couples TRBV2 to TRBJ1-6; no clear D. The V gene lost 5 bases and the J gene lost 0 bases, with 11 bases spanning the gap. The CDR3 length is 16 residues. Germline V gene sequence: CDR1 SNHLY, CDR2 FYNNEI. The CDR3 coding sequence is TGTGCCAGCAGTATGACCCTAAGCTCCTATAATTCACCCCTCCACTTT. This codes for CASSMTLSSYNSPLHF.

The gene calls are TRBV7-2 and TRBJ2-2; 9 bases match TRBD1. The CDR3 is made up of 16 amino acids. The germline gives CDR1 SGHTA, CDR2 FQGNSA. J lost 5 bases, V lost 4 bases, and 8 bases had no gene match. CDR3 amino acids: CASSSGDRGYTGELFF. CDR3 sequence (DNA): TGTGCCAGCAGCTCCGGTGACAGGGGGTATACCGGGGAGCTGTTTTTT.

This chain connects TRBV6-5 to TRBJ1-6, with TRBD1 as a possible D gene (5 bases). CDR3 size: 13 residues. Germline V gene lookup returns CDR1 MNHEY and CDR2 SVGAGI. V dropped 6 bases and J dropped 8 bases, with 11 bases sitting between them. This chain's CDR3 is CASRDRDDSPLHF. CDR3 nucleotide sequence: TGTGCCAGCAGAGATCGGGACGATTCACCCCTCCACTTT.

The CDR3 DNA sequence: TGTGCCAGCAGCTTACCGCAGGGCTTCACTGAAGCTTTCTTT. Translating it yields CASSLPQGFTEAFF. This chain connects TRBV7-2 to TRBJ1-1; the D gene is possibly TRBD1 (5 bases). CDR1 and CDR2 from the germline V gene are SGHTA and FQGNSA. Trimming left V 2 bases short and J 4 bases short, with 11 bases between. The CDR3 has 14 amino acids.

This clone appeared once. This chain connects TRBV20-1 to TRBJ2-1, with D maybe TRBD1 (6 bases). Germline CDR1 and CDR2: DFQATT and SNEGSKA (reference sequence). The CDR3 contains 11 residues. Deletions cut 7 bases from V and 4 bases from J, with 8 bases between. The CDR3 loop is CSGGTYNEQFF. The DNA for the CDR3 is TGCAGTGGGGGGACATACAATGAGCAGTTCTTC.

The chain has TRBV7-2 and TRBJ2-7; 7 nucleotides align to TRBD1. Germline V gives CDR1 SGHTA, CDR2 FQGNSA. J gave up 0 bases and V 5 bases, and 4 bases lay outside the gene matches. This CDR3 comprises 14 residues. The CDR3 DNA reads TGTGCCAGCAGCCAAGACAGGGTCTCCTACGAGCAGTACTTC. Translating gives CASSQDRVSYEQYF.

This chain uses TRBV7-2 with TRBJ2-5, with D possibly matching TRBD2 (6 bases). V was pared by 0 bases and J by 0 bases, with 11 bases between. Germline-derived CDR1 and CDR2 are SGHTA and FQGNSA. The CDR3 sequence is 16 residues long. CDR3 bases: TGTGCCAGCAGCTTAGCGCTAGGCGGGAACCAAGAGACCCAGTACTTC. This sequence encodes CASSLALGGNQETQYF.

This clone was recorded a few times. The chain couples TRBV5-1 to TRBJ1-1, with 8 bases lining up with TRBD1. The ends lost 4 bases at V and 1 base at J; junction bases unmatched: 3. The CDR3 sequence is 14 residues long. The germline CDR1 and CDR2 sequences are SGHRS and YFSETQ. The CDR3 here is CASSPTGANTEAFF. The CDR3 DNA sequence: TGCGCCAGCAGCCCGACAGGGGCGAACACTGAAGCTTTCTTT.

The chain couples TRBV30 to TRBJ2-3; 10 nucleotides match TRBD1. The CDR3 length is 16 residues. The ends lost 4 bases at V and 5 bases at J; junction bases unmatched: 12. Germline-derived CDR1 and CDR2 are GTSNPN and SVGIG (reference sequence). In DNA form, the CDR3 reads TGTGCCTGGAACCCCCGGGACAGGGGTTTTATAGATACGCAGTATTTT. Translating gives CAWNPRDRGFIDTQYF.

The V call is TRBV29-1, the J call TRBJ1-5; the D gene is possibly TRBD1 (6 bases). There are 13 residues in the CDR3. CDR1 and CDR2 from the germline V gene are SQVTM and ANQGSEA. V was cut by 1 base and J by 5 bases, with 9 bases left in between. In DNA, the CDR3 is TGCAGCGTTGAAGGGTCAGGGGATCAGCCCCAGCATTTT. Its protein product is CSVEGSGDQPQHF.

The rearrangement uses TRBV9 and TRBJ1-1, with 7 nucleotides matching TRBD1. V was pared by 1 base and J by 8 bases, with 5 bases of the junction left unmatched. The germline V gene encodes CDR1 SGDLS and CDR2 YYNGEE. The CDR3 has 13 residues. CDR3 bases: TGTGCCAGCAGCGTAAATCAGGGGGGAGAAGCTTTCTTT. This encodes CASSVNQGGEAFF.

This chain connects TRBV29-1 to TRBJ1-4; D remains ambiguous. CDR1 SQVTM and CDR2 ANQGSEA come from the germline V gene. Between the trimmed V and J ends, which lost 7 bases and 8 bases, there was a span of 17 bases. The CDR3 contains 13 residues. The CDR3, as DNA: TGCAGCGCCCGGCGGGCATTAGGGGAAAAACTGTTTTTT. Translating gives CSARRALGEKLFF.

This clone occurred a few times. J is TRBJ2-3 and V is TRBV7-2, with D perhaps being TRBD1 or TRBD2 (5 bases each). This CDR3 is built from 13 residues. V was clipped by 7 bases and J by 4 bases, with 12 bases between them. Germline V gives CDR1 SGHTA, CDR2 FQGNSA. CDR3 nucleotide sequence: TGTGCCAGCACCAACCGAGGGGCAGATACGCAGTATTTT. It translates to CASTNRGADTQYF.